This entry describes one T cell receptor (beta chain). The sample belongs to a study of cytomegalovirus exposure and HLA in healthy donors. The repertoire was sequenced with immunoSEQ multiplex PCR; TCRdb's copy has only in-frame clones and lacks some. Of about 190,000 clones listed, roughly 83% are singletons. The CDR3 length is 14 residues. Germline V lookup: CDR1 SGDLS, CDR2 YYNGEE. The V gene end was trimmed by 3 bases and the J gene end by 9 bases; junction bases not matched to a gene: 6. J is TRBJ2-7 and V is TRBV9; TRBD2 matches at 13 bases. Sequenced input: PBMCs. This sequence originates from a woman younger than 30 in good health and CMV-seronegative. Here the CDR3 DNA reads TGTGCCAGCAGCGCTCGACTAGCGGGAGGACGGCAGTACTTC. Translation: CASSARLAGGRQYF.